The present T cell receptor (beta chain) was sequenced within a study of CD8+ T cells in alopecia areata. Study at large: In an open-label trial, patients got 5 to 10 mg tofacitinib twice daily. The drug, tofacitinib, lasted 6 to 18 months, followed by 6 months off drug. Notes on the study in general: Higher clonality was seen in lesional scalp than in normal scalp, especially in alopecia totalis/universalis. TCR sharing was clearer in mice than between patients, perhaps partly owing to patient HLA diversity.

Regarding this clone: Its target is not known.

Sequencing relied on a cDNA template that was reverse transcribed from extracted RNA. Repertoires were generated with immunoSEQ multiplex PCR, while TCRdb's copy carries only in-frame clones and drops some. The sample has 120,000 or so clones, around three fifths seen once. The CDR3 totals 15 residues. Trimming at V came to 6 bases and at J to 9 bases, leaving 9 bases not matched to a gene. Germline V gene lookup returns CDR1 SNHLY and CDR2 FYNNEI. The chain links TRBV2 to TRBJ2-1; 12 bases fit TRBD2. This material consisted of CD4+ T cells sorted from blood, taken at week 0. The TCR comes from a human donor with alopecia areata. In DNA form, the CDR3 reads TGTGCCAGCAGAGAGACTAGCGGGAGATTAGGTGAGCAGTTCTTC. Amino acid sequence: CASRETSGRLGEQFF.